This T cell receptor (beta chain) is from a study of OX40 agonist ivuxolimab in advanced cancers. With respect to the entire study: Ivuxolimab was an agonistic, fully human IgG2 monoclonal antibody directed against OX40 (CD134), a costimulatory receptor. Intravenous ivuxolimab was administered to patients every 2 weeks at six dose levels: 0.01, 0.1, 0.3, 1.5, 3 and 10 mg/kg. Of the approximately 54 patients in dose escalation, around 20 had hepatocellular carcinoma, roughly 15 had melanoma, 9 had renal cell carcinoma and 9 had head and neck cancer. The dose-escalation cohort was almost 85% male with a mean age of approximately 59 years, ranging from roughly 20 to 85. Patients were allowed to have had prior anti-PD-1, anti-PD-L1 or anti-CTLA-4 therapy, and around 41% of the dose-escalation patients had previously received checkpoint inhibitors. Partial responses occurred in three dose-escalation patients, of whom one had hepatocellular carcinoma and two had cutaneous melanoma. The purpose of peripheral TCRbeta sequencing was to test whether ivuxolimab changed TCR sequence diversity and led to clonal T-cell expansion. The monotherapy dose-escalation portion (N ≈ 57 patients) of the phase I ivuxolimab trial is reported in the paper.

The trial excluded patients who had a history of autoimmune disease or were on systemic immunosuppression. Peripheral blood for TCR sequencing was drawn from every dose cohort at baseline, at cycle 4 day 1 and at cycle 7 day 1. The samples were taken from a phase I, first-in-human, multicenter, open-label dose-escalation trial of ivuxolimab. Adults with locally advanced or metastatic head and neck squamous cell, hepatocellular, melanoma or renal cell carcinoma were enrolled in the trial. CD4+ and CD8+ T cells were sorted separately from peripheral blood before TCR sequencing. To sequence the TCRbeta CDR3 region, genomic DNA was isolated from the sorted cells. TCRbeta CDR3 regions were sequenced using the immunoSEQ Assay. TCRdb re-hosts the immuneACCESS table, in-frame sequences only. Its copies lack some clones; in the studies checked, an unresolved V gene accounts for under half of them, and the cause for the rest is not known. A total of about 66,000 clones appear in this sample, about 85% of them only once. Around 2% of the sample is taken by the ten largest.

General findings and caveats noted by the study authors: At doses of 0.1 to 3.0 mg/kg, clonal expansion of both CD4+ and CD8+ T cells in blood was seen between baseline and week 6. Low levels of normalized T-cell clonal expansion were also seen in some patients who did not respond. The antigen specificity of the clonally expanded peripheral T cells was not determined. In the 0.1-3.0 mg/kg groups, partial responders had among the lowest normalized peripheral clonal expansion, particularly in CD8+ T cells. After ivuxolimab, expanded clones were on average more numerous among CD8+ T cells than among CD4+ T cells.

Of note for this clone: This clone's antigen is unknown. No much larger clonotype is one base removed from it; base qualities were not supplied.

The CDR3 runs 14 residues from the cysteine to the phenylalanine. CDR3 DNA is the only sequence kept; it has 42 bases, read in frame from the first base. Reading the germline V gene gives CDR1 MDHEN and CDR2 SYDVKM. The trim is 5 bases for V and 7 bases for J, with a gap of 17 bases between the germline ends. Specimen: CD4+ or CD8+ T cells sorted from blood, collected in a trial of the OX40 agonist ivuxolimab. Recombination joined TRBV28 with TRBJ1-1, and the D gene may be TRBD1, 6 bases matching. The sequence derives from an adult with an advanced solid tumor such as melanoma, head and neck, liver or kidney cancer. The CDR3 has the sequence CASSPSPQGIEAFF. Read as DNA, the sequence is TGTGCCAGCAGTCCTTCCCCCCAGGGGATTGAAGCTTTCTTT. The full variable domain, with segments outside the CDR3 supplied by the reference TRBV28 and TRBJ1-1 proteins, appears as DVKVTQSSRYLVKRTGEKVFLECVQDMDHENMFWYRQDPGLGLRLIYFSYDVKMKEKGDIPEGYSVSREKKERFSLILESASTNQTSMYLCASSPSPQGIEAFFGQGTRLTVV.